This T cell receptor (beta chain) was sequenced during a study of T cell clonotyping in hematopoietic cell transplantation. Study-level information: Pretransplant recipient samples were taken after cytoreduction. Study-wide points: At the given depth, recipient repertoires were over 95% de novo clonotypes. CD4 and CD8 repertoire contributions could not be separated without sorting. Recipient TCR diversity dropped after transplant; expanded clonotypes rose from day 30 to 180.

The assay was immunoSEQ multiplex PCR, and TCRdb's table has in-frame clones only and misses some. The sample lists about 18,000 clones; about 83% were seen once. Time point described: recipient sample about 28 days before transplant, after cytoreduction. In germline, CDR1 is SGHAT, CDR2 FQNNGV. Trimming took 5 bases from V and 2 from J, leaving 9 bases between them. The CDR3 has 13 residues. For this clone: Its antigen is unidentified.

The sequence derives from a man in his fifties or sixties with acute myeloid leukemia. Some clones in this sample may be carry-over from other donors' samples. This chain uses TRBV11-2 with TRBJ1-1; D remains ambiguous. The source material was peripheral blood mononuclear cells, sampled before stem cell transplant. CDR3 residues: CASSPDPNTEAFF. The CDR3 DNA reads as TGTGCCAGCAGCCCCGACCCCAACACTGAAGCTTTCTTT.